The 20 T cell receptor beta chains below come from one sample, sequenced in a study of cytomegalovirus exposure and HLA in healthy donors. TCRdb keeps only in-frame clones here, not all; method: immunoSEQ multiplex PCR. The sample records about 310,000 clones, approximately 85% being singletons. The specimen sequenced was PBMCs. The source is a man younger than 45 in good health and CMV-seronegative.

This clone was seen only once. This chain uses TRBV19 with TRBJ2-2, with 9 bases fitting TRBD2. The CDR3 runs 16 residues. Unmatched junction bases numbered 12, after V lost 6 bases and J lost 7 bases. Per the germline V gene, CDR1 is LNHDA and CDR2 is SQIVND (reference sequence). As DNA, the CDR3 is TGTGCCAGTAGGGGATCTCGCGGGGGGGCTGTCGGGGAGCTGTTTTTT. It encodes CASRGSRGGAVGELFF.

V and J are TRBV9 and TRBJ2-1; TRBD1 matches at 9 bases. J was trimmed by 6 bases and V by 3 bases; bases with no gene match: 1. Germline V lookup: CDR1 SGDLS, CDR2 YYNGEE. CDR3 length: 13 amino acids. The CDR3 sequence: CASSETGGNEQFF. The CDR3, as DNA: TGTGCCAGCAGCGAGACAGGGGGCAATGAGCAGTTCTTC. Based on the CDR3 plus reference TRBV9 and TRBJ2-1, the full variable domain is DSGVTQTPKHLITATGQRVTLRCSPRSGDLSVYWYQQSLDQGLQFLIQYYNGEERAKGNILERFSAQQFPDLHSELNLSSLELGDSALYFCASSETGGNEQFFGPGTRLTVL.

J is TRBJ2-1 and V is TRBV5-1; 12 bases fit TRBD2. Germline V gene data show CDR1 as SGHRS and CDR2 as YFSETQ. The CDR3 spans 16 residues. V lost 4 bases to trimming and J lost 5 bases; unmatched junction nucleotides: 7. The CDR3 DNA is TGCGCCAGCAGCAGCGGACTAGCGGGGATTGACAATGAGCAGTTCTTC. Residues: CASSSGLAGIDNEQFF.

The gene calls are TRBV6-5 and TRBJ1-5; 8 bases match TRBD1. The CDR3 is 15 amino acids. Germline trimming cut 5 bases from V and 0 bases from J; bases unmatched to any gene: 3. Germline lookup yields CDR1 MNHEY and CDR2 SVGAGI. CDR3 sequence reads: CASSRDRGSNQPQHF. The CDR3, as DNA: TGTGCCAGCAGTCGTGACAGGGGTAGCAATCAGCCCCAGCATTTT.

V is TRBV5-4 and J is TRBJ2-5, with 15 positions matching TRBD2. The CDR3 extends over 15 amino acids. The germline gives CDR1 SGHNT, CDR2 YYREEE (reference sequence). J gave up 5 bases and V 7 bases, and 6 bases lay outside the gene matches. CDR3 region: CASAPGTSGGETQYF. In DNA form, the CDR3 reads TGTGCCAGCGCCCCTGGGACTAGCGGGGGGGAGACCCAGTACTTC.

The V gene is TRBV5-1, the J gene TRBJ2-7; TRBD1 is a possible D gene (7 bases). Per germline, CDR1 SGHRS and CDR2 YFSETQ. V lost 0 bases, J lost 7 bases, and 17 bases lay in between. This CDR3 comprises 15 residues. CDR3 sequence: CASSLGLALQGEQYF. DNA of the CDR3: TGCGCCAGCAGCTTGGGGCTAGCGTTACAGGGGGAGCAGTACTTC.

CDR3 coding DNA: TGTGCCAGCAGTGGTGGAGGCACGAACACTGAAGCTTTCTTT. Protein: CASSGGGTNTEAFF. This chain joins TRBV6-1 and TRBJ1-1, with D uncertain. The CDR3 extends over 14 amino acids. Trimming removed 4 bases at V and 1 base at J, with 10 bases between. In germline, CDR1 is MNHNS, CDR2 SASEGT.

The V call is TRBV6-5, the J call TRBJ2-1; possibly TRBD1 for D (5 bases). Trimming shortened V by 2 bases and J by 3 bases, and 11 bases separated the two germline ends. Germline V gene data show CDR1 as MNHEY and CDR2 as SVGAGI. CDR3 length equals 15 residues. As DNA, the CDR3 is TGTGCCAGCAGTTACCCGATAGGGGACTACAATGAGCAGTTCTTC. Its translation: CASSYPIGDYNEQFF.

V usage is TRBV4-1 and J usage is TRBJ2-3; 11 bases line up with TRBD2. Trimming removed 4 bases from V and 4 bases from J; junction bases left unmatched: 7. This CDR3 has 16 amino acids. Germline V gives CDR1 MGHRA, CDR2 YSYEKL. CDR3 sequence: CASSLLAGGRPDTQYF. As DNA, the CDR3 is TGCGCCAGCAGCCTTTTAGCGGGGGGGCGGCCAGATACGCAGTATTTT.

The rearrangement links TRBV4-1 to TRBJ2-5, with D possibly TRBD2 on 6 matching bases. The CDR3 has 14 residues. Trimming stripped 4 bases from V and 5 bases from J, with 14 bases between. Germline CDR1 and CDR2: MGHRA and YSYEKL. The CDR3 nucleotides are TGCGCCAGCAGCCGGGTGACTAGTGGGGAGACCCAGTACTTC. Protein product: CASSRVTSGETQYF.

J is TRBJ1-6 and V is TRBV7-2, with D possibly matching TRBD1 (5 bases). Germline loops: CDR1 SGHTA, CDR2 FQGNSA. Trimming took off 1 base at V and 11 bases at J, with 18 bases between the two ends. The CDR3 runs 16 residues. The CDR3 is CASSLEGVLSPTPLHF. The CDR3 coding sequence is TGTGCCAGCAGCTTAGAAGGGGTCCTCAGCCCGACACCCCTCCACTTT.

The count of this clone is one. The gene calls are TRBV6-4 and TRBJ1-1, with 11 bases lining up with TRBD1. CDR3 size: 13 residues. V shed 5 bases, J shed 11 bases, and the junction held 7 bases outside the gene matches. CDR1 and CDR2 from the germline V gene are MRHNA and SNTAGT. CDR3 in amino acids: CASSPGTGGWAFF. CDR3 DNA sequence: TGTGCCAGCAGTCCCGGGACAGGGGGATGGGCTTTCTTT.

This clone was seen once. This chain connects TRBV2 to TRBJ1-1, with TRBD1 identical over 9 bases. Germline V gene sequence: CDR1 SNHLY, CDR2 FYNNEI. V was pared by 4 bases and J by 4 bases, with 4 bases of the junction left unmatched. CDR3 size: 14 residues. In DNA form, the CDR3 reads TGTGCCAGCAGTGTACGACAGGGGGGCACTGAAGCTTTCTTT. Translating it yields CASSVRQGGTEAFF.

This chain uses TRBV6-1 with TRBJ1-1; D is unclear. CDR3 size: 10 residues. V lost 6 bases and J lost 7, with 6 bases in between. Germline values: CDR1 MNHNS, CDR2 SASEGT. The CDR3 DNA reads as TGTGCCAGCAGAACTATTGAAGCTTTCTTT. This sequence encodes CASRTIEAFF.

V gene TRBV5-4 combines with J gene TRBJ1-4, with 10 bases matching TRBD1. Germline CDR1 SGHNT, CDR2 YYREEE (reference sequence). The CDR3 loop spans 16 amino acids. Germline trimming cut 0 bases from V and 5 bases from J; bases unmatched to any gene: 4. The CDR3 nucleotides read TGTGCCAGCAGCTTGGCCAGGGACAGGGGAAATGAAAAACTGTTTTTT. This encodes CASSLARDRGNEKLFF.

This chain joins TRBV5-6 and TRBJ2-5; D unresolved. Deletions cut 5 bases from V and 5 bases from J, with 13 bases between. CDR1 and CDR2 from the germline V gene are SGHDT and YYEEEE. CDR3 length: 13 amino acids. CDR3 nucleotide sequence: TGTGCCAGCAGACGGTACAGTTGGGAGACCCAGTACTTC. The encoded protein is CASRRYSWETQYF.

The CDR3 region has the DNA TGTGCCAGCAGTACCACGTCTAGCGGGGGGGCTGTGTACTTC. Protein sequence: CASSTTSSGGAVYF. This chain joins TRBV6-5 and TRBJ2-7; TRBD2 matches 12 bases. This CDR3 region has 14 residues. Germline values: CDR1 MNHEY, CDR2 SVGAGI. V was clipped by 5 bases and J by 12 bases; unmatched bases: 11.

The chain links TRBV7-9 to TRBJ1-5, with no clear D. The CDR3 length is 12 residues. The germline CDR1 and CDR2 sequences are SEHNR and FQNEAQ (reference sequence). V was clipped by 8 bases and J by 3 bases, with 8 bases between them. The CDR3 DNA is TGTGCCAGCGGCCAGTCCAATCAGCCCCAGCATTTT. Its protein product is CASGQSNQPQHF.

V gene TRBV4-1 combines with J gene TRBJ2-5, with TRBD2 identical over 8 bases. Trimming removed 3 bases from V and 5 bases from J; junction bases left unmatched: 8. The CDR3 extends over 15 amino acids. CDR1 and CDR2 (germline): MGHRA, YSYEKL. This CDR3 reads CASSQDRTSMETQYF. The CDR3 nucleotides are TGCGCCAGCAGCCAGGACCGGACTAGCATGGAGACCCAGTACTTC.

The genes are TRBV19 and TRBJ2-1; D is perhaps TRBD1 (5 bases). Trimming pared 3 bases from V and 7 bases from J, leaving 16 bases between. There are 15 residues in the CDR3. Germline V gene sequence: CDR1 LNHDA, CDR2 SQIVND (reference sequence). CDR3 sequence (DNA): TGTGCCAGTAGTATCCCCCAGGGTATGAAGAATGAGCAGTTCTTC. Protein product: CASSIPQGMKNEQFF.